This TCR beta chain is from a study of blood T cell repertoires in COVID-19. The overall study: COVID-19 samples, acute and convalescent, were from the United States, Italy and Spain. T cells, B-cell-depleted T cells, or PBMCs provided the cDNA or gDNA that served as material.

This CDR3 contains 17 residues. The V and J ends lost 2 bases and 4 bases respectively, with 20 bases between them. Per germline, CDR1 MNHEY and CDR2 SVGEGT. In the authors' workflow: The assay estimated nucleated cells by amplifying reference gene primers. TCRdb's copy holds only in-frame clones and misses some; the assay was immunoSEQ multiplex PCR. Clonal size and the V and J genes are those of that table, whereas D and trimming came from the DNA. The sample shows roughly 78,000 clones, more than 75% of them seen only once. The sequenced sample consisted of peripheral blood. The receptor was derived from a woman in her sixties with acute or convalescent COVID-19. The chain employs TRBV6-2 or TRBV6-3 and TRBJ1-1; D is undetermined. For the CDR3, the DNA is TGTGCCAGCAGTTACCCTCCGGGAGGGATGGTAGGCACTGAAGCTTTCTTT. This encodes CASSYPPGGMVGTEAFF.